The 20 T cell receptor beta chains below come from one sample, sequenced in a study of cytomegalovirus exposure and HLA in healthy donors. Primers: 60 Vbeta forward and 13 Jbeta reverse. Libraries were prepared by immunoSEQ multiplex PCR; TCRdb keeps only in-frame clonotypes and omits some of them. The top ten clones hold roughly 6% of a sample with about 120,000 clones, 60% to 85% of them seen once. The sequenced sample consisted of PBMCs. Receptors were obtained from a woman in her forties in good health and CMV-seronegative.

The chain combines TRBV2 with TRBJ1-2, with D possibly TRBD1 on 5 matching bases. Per the germline V gene, CDR1 is SNHLY and CDR2 is FYNNEI. The length of the CDR3 is 12 residues. Trimming removed 6 bases from V and 7 bases from J, with 12 bases in between. The CDR3 DNA follows: TGTGCCAGCAGCAGGGCACCTGGTGGCTACACCTTC. Protein: CASSRAPGGYTF.

This chain uses TRBV19 with TRBJ2-7, with D perhaps TRBD2 (5 bases). This CDR3 is built from 13 residues. V was pared by 0 bases and J by 6 bases, with 9 bases between. CDR1 and CDR2 (germline): LNHDA, SQIVND (reference sequence). The CDR3, as DNA: TGTGCCAGTAGTATAGATCTGAGCGGCGAGCAGTACTTC. It is translated as CASSIDLSGEQYF.

V usage is TRBV2 and J usage is TRBJ2-3, with 7 bases identical to TRBD1. Germline lookup yields CDR1 SNHLY and CDR2 FYNNEI. V lost 4 bases, J lost 2 bases, and 6 bases stayed unmatched. This CDR3 has 15 amino acids. The CDR3 DNA follows: TGTGCCAGCAGTGTTAGGACAGGTAACACAGATACGCAGTATTTT. It codes for CASSVRTGNTDTQYF.

CDR3 protein: CAISESLAGVETQYF. CDR3 in DNA: TGTGCCATCAGTGAGTCTCTAGCGGGAGTGGAGACCCAGTACTTC. The chain is built from TRBV10-3 and TRBJ2-5; 10 nucleotides line up with TRBD2. V lost 0 bases, J lost 5 bases, and 3 bases stayed unmatched. The germline CDR1 and CDR2 sequences are ENHRY and SYGVKD. This CDR3 comprises 15 residues.

The chain couples TRBV5-1 to TRBJ2-3, with TRBD2 as a possible D gene (7 bases). V was clipped by 3 bases and J by 2 bases, with 13 bases between them. The length of the CDR3 is 15 residues. Germline CDR1 is SGHRS and CDR2 is YFSETQ. The CDR3 DNA reads as TGCGCCAGCAGCTCGGACAGCGGGGTCACAGATACGCAGTATTTT. Translated: CASSSDSGVTDTQYF.

The chain recombines TRBV28 with TRBJ2-7, with 10 bases matching TRBD2. The junction had 9 bases not matched to a gene; V was cut back by 4 bases and J by 6 bases. This CDR3 has 15 amino acids. Germline CDR1 is MDHEN and CDR2 is SYDVKM. CDR3 residues: CASSYETSGRFEQYF. CDR3 DNA: TGTGCCAGCAGTTATGAGACTAGCGGGCGTTTCGAGCAGTACTTC.

V usage is TRBV4-1 and J usage is TRBJ1-2; 11 bases match TRBD1. Germline loops: CDR1 MGHRA, CDR2 YSYEKL. V dropped 0 bases and J dropped 5; count of bases not matched to a gene: 8. This CDR3 contains 17 residues. The CDR3 region is CASSQEPRRDRGYGYTF. The CDR3 DNA is TGCGCCAGCAGCCAAGAGCCCCGGCGGGACAGGGGGTATGGCTACACCTTC.

This rearrangement joins TRBV5-4 to TRBJ1-4; D may be TRBD1 (6 bases). Per the germline V gene, CDR1 is SGHNT and CDR2 is YYREEE (reference sequence). Trimming shortened V by 3 bases and J by 8 bases, and 17 bases separated the two germline ends. This CDR3 is 15 amino acids long. This chain's CDR3 is CASSSGTRDGEKLFF. Here the CDR3 DNA reads TGTGCCAGCAGCTCCGGGACACGAGACGGAGAAAAACTGTTTTTT.

The chain employs TRBV10-3 and TRBJ2-3; D remains unclear. Per germline, CDR1 ENHRY and CDR2 SYGVKD. There are 10 residues in the CDR3. The CDR3 nucleotides read TGTGGGGCCGGCACAGATACGCAGTATTTT. It is translated as CGAGTDTQYF.

The chain is built from TRBV5-1 and TRBJ1-2; a possible D gene is TRBD1 (5 bases). Trimming took 0 bases from V and 7 from J, leaving 13 bases between them. The germline V gene encodes CDR1 SGHRS and CDR2 YFSETQ. This CDR3 spans 14 amino acids. CDR3 protein: CASSLGLGRGGYTF. In DNA form, the CDR3 reads TGCGCCAGCAGCTTGGGGCTGGGAAGGGGTGGCTACACCTTC. Using reference TRBV5-1 and TRBJ1-2 for the parts outside the CDR3, the full variable domain is KAGVTQTPRYLIKTRGQQVTLSCSPISGHRSVSWYQQTPGQGLQFLFEYFSETQRNKGNFPGRFSGRQFSNSRSEMNVSTLELGDSALYLCASSLGLGRGGYTFGSGTRLTVV.

J is TRBJ1-5 and V is TRBV6-1, with 8 bases identical to TRBD1. The CDR3 runs to 15 residues. Germline loops: CDR1 MNHNS, CDR2 SASEGT. J was trimmed by 10 bases and V by 3 bases; bases with no gene match: 11. The CDR3 DNA reads as TGTGCCAGCAGTGAGTACAGGGGGGTTTCGTTACCCCAGCATTTT. Translated, it gives CASSEYRGVSLPQHF.

This clone was recorded a few times. This chain links TRBV15 with TRBJ2-5; D is possibly TRBD2 (6 bases). There are 14 residues in the CDR3. The V and J ends lost 3 bases and 4 bases respectively, with 12 bases between them. Germline V gene sequence: CDR1 LNHNV, CDR2 YYDKDF (reference sequence). Written as DNA, the CDR3 is TGTGCCACCAGCAGTGCGGGAAGGTCAGAGACCCAGTACTTC. This gives the protein CATSSAGRSETQYF.

The chain carries TRBV2 and TRBJ1-5; D gene ambiguous. The CDR3 runs 17 residues. Trimming took 3 bases from V and 7 from J, leaving 22 bases between them. Germline assignment: CDR1 SNHLY and CDR2 FYNNEI. CDR3 coding DNA: TGTGCCAGCAGTGATGAGGGTAACGTGTTAAGAAGGCAGCCCCAGCATTTT. It translates to CASSDEGNVLRRQPQHF.

In this sample, this clone turned up once. The J gene is TRBJ2-7, the V gene TRBV19, with TRBD2 matching over 9 bases. With V trimmed by 2 bases and J by 4 bases, 6 bases remained unmatched. CDR1 and CDR2 (germline): LNHDA, SQIVND (reference sequence). The CDR3 totals 15 residues. The DNA of the CDR3 is TGTGCCAGTAGTATATCTAGCGGGGAGACATACGAGCAGTACTTC. It yields the protein CASSISSGETYEQYF.

A few counts support this clone. The chain employs TRBV19 and TRBJ2-7, with TRBD1 matching over 11 bases. The V and J ends lost 5 bases and 3 bases, in that order; junction bases with no gene match: 6. In germline, CDR1 is LNHDA, CDR2 SQIVND (reference sequence). This CDR3 contains 15 residues. Written as DNA, the CDR3 is TGTGCCAGTAGTTGGGGACAGGGGGAGTACTACGAGCAGTACTTC. Amino acid sequence: CASSWGQGEYYEQYF.

The chain recombines TRBV9 with TRBJ2-7, with 8 bases fitting TRBD1. J was trimmed by 6 bases and V by 1 base; bases with no gene match: 0. CDR1 and CDR2 (germline): SGDLS, YYNGEE. This CDR3 has 12 amino acids. CDR3 amino acids: CASSVTGGEQYF. The CDR3 DNA sequence: TGTGCCAGCAGCGTAACAGGGGGCGAGCAGTACTTC.

The V gene is TRBV10-3, the J gene TRBJ2-5, with a tentative D call TRBD1 (6 bases). The germline CDR1 and CDR2 sequences are ENHRY and SYGVKD. Trimming took 4 bases from V and 5 from J, leaving 14 bases between them. This CDR3 is 14 amino acids long. CDR3 DNA sequence: TGTGCCATCAGTGTCTCAGGGGTTGTGGAGACCCAGTACTTC. This translates into CAISVSGVVETQYF.

The chain couples TRBV7-2 to TRBJ2-7, with 9 bases matching TRBD1. Germline assignment: CDR1 SGHTA and CDR2 FQGNSA. This CDR3 has 12 amino acids. The V gene end was trimmed by 9 bases and the J gene end by 5 bases; junction bases not matched to a gene: 5. CDR3 in amino acids: CASSRDRDEQYF. For the CDR3, the DNA is TGTGCCAGTTCCCGGGACAGGGACGAGCAGTACTTC.

V gene TRBV29-1 combines with J gene TRBJ1-6; 8 bases match TRBD1. This CDR3 comprises 13 residues. CDR1 and CDR2 (germline): SQVTM, ANQGSEA. Trimming cost V 7 bases and J 5 bases; bases outside gene matches: 4. The CDR3 DNA reads TGCAGCGGCTCGACAGGGGATAATTCACCCCTCCACTTT. Protein product: CSGSTGDNSPLHF.

This clone has just one count. The chain is built from TRBV11-2 and TRBJ2-7, with 10 bases that match TRBD1. The CDR3 runs 15 residues. With V trimmed by 6 bases and J by 3 bases, 8 bases remained unmatched. Germline V gene sequence: CDR1 SGHAT, CDR2 FQNNGV. CDR3: CASRHPGTGDYEQYF. CDR3 bases: TGTGCCAGCAGACATCCCGGGACAGGGGACTACGAGCAGTACTTC.